This T cell receptor beta chain was sequenced in a study of vaccination and CD4 T cells after COVID-19. Study summary: Overlapping peptides of the spike proteins of SARS-CoV-2, HCoV-NL63, HCoV-OC43 and HCoV-229E were used for cell stimulation. Whole-study findings and limits: Median roughly 90% of reactive clones detected in convalescent patients emerged only post-vaccination. Median SARS-CoV-2-reactive clonotype numbers went from approximately 23 to 38; this increase was not significant.

Scientists ran DNA taken from cultured CD4+ T cells through the Oncomine TCR Beta short-read assay for sequencing. TCRdb analysed the PCR reads with MiXCR anew, one entry per CDR3 protein. Of around 12,000 distinct CDR3 sequences listed, roughly two fifths are singletons. Notes on this clonotype: Its specificity is unknown.

The CDR3 sequence is 11 residues long. V shed 11 bases, J shed 7 bases, and the junction held 4 bases outside the gene matches. Treatment meaning: roughly 10-day PBMC culture with coronavirus spike peptide pools or control peptides (ViraFEST assay). Each well received about 2.1 million PBMCs, cultured with roughly 9.6 IU/ml IL-2 and about 11 ug/ml peptide pools. Input material: cultured CD4+ T cells from blood. This TCR was recovered from a human donor with COVID-19. The rearrangement links TRBV12-3 or TRBV12-4 to TRBJ1-1; 10 bases match TRBD1. CDR3 nucleotides: TGTGCCGGCGGGACAGGGGTTGAAGCTTTCTTT. This encodes CAGGTGVEAFF.